The rows below give T cell receptor beta chains drawn from one sample of a study of T cell responses to AZD1222 COVID-19 vaccine. The table came from immunoSEQ multiplex PCR; TCRdb's copy has only in-frame clones and leaves some out. The sample has more than 150,000 clones, over 80% seen once. This material consisted of peripheral blood, taken on day 0 of AZD1222 vaccination. The source of these receptors is an adult in good health. Both conserved end residues are part of each CDR3.

v_call: TRBV19; cdr3_aa: CASSLGQGNTGELFF
v_call: TRBV12-3/TRBV12-4; cdr3_aa: CASNDRMNYGYTF
v_call: TRBV7-2; cdr3_aa: CASSLASGQVFDGYTF
v_call: TRBV7-8; cdr3_aa: CASSSIDSNSNQPQHF
v_call: TRBV4-3; cdr3_aa: CASSQEVHGNYGYTF
v_call: TRBV13; cdr3_aa: CASSLGGPASPLHF
v_call: TRBV7-2; cdr3_aa: CASSLVTGPNTGELFF
v_call: TRBV2; cdr3_aa: CASRGHDTEAFF
v_call: TRBV19; cdr3_aa: CATDRAHSNQPQHF
v_call: TRBV5-5; cdr3_aa: CASSLARGLYEQYF
v_call: TRBV7-9; cdr3_aa: CASSSRETRDTEAFF
v_call: TRBV7-9; cdr3_aa: CASSSRGDRGAETQYF
v_call: TRBV24-1; cdr3_aa: CATSDSSRVNGANVLTF
v_call: TRBV7-8; cdr3_aa: CASSSYPKANYGYTF
v_call: TRBV20-1; cdr3_aa: CSASSFRGRDEQFF
v_call: TRBV4-2; cdr3_aa: CASSHDPDPYTEAFF
v_call: TRBV4-3; cdr3_aa: CASSQEADWTYQPQHF
v_call: TRBV6-5; cdr3_aa: CASSYSGRGSRTEQFF
v_call: TRBV18; cdr3_aa: CASSARRETQYF
v_call: TRBV18; cdr3_aa: CASSLTSGTGSYEQYF
v_call: TRBV18; cdr3_aa: CASSPPSQGNNSPLHF
v_call: TRBV5-1; cdr3_aa: CASSRTGGTEAFF
v_call: TRBV30; cdr3_aa: CAWNDRSYEQYF
v_call: TRBV5-1; cdr3_aa: CASSLEGREAFF
v_call: TRBV12-5; cdr3_aa: CASGWDPIREQFF
v_call: TRBV28; cdr3_aa: CASSLPGTTEAFF
v_call: TRBV4-2; cdr3_aa: CASSQETDRLWSSYNSPLHF
v_call: TRBV7-9; cdr3_aa: CASSPGQGLSGNTIYF
v_call: TRBV4-2; cdr3_aa: CASSLLTGKNTEAFF
v_call: TRBV12-3/TRBV12-4; cdr3_aa: CASSSTGGNTIYF
v_call: TRBV25-1; cdr3_aa: CASSARTGMNTEAFF
v_call: TRBV30; cdr3_aa: CAWSETGLWNEKLFF
v_call: TRBV15; cdr3_aa: CATSRDWGEWTEAFF
v_call: TRBV7-9; cdr3_aa: CASSPNSNYGYTF
v_call: TRBV29-1; cdr3_aa: CSVELGAGYGAFF
v_call: TRBV7-2; cdr3_aa: CASSLARQNYGYTF
v_call: TRBV25-1; cdr3_aa: CASLGGGELFF
v_call: TRBV6-5; cdr3_aa: CASTLARRGGNEQFF
v_call: TRBV13; cdr3_aa: CASSGKGGYTNTGELFF
v_call: TRBV27; cdr3_aa: CANGRSTGVNYTF
v_call: TRBV27; cdr3_aa: CASSFQGRSYEQFF
v_call: TRBV18; cdr3_aa: CASSPLTGGDGYTF
v_call: TRBV15; cdr3_aa: CATSRGGGLTDTQYF
v_call: TRBV10-3; cdr3_aa: CAIGSLAPEAFF
v_call: TRBV5-6; cdr3_aa: CASSLVGGYTF
v_call: TRBV7-2; cdr3_aa: CASSYDGRDYYEQYF
v_call: TRBV5-1; cdr3_aa: CASSFRGQVNEQFF
v_call: TRBV7-9; cdr3_aa: CASSSTDSGNTIYF
v_call: TRBV6-5; cdr3_aa: CASSLAAQKIYEQYF
v_call: TRBV7-2; cdr3_aa: CASSSLANSPLHF
v_call: TRBV4-1; cdr3_aa: CASSPQSGGLEKLFF
v_call: TRBV7-2; cdr3_aa: CASSSGISGNTIYF
v_call: TRBV5-8; cdr3_aa: CASSQSKTRVYETQYF